A selection of T cell receptor beta chains follows, all from one sample in a study of blood T cell repertoires in COVID-19. This table comes from immunoSEQ multiplex PCR, and its TCRdb copy is limited to in-frame clones, with some not included. The sample carries around 220,000 clones, 80% to 90% recorded once. Sequenced: peripheral blood. The receptors here all came from a young man with active or convalescent COVID-19. CDR3s include the opening cysteine and the closing phenylalanine or tryptophan. Fields, in order: J gene, clone size, V gene, CDR3 protein. Clone size is shown for a subset of rows, as once, few, many or a class of expanded clone.

TRBJ2-3,NA,TRBV14,CASSQEAYNPDTQYF
TRBJ2-7,once,TRBV19,CASSSVPGGRYEQYF
TRBJ1-1,NA,TRBV28,CASSFPGMNTEAFF
TRBJ2-1,NA,TRBV7-2,CASSLGGGAYNEQFF
TRBJ2-2,NA,TRBV7-2,CASSLSQQVGELFF
TRBJ1-1,NA,TRBV19,CASTLRGQGIGNTEAFF
TRBJ2-2,NA,TRBV6-1,CASSEAMGTGKGELFF
TRBJ2-5,NA,TRBV28,CASRPGSPETQYF
TRBJ1-2,NA,TRBV19,CASSIGRQLSYGYTF
TRBJ1-5,NA,TRBV27,CASSSGTGDYQPQHF
TRBJ2-1,NA,TRBV28,CASSRTSGGYNEQFF
TRBJ2-1,few,TRBV18,CASSPQGAGRADEQFF
TRBJ2-3,NA,TRBV19,CASSISQGGDTQYF
TRBJ2-2,NA,TRBV30,CACTTGDLTGELFF
TRBJ2-2,NA,TRBV5-4,CASSYSGRKNTGELFF
TRBJ1-3,NA,TRBV7-6,CASSSGVGGNTIYF
TRBJ2-3,NA,TRBV29-1,CSVSDRGDTQYF
TRBJ2-7,NA,TRBV21-1,CASPSGRPAGGYF
TRBJ2-7,NA,TRBV5-1,CASSPSPGLASREQYF
TRBJ1-2,once,TRBV28,CASSLSHRGYGYTF
TRBJ2-7,NA,TRBV7-2,CASSPDGTSGPYEQYF
TRBJ1-1,NA,TRBV18,CASSPLGADTEAFF
TRBJ2-5,once,TRBV7-3,CASSSRALTSGSQETQYF
TRBJ2-3,NA,TRBV7-2,CASSLGAGGPTDTQYF
TRBJ1-4,NA,TRBV23-1,CATSFGGREKLFF
TRBJ2-3,once,TRBV30,CAGTLAGGEDTQYF
TRBJ1-2,NA,TRBV9,CASSVGDSYGYTF
TRBJ2-1,once,TRBV5-4,CASSPKEHNEQFF
TRBJ1-1,once,TRBV10-3,CAISESRGTEAFF
TRBJ2-3,NA,TRBV4-1,CASSQLGRLAVDTQYF
TRBJ2-7,NA,TRBV3-1/TRBV3-2,CASSQGGQGNEQYF
TRBJ2-1,NA,TRBV13,CASSLGDRAYNEQFF
TRBJ1-2,NA,TRBV13,CASSFGGQQGYTF
TRBJ2-5,NA,TRBV28,CASRTLGEETQYF
TRBJ2-7,NA,TRBV5-6,CASSWGPPSYEQYF
TRBJ1-5,NA,TRBV4-3,CASSQGRGLTPQHF
TRBJ1-2,NA,TRBV4-1,CASSQDDSPNYGYTF
TRBJ2-7,NA,TRBV24-1,CATSRTGADEQYF
TRBJ1-1,NA,TRBV7-9,CASSSVGTNTEAFF
TRBJ2-2,NA,TRBV7-2,CASSSQGAGGELFF
TRBJ1-6,NA,TRBV25-1,CASSWQGDSPLHF
TRBJ2-3,NA,TRBV4-3,CASSQRLAGVGDTQYF
TRBJ2-3,NA,TRBV7-2,CASSLGEGRDTQYF
TRBJ1-6,NA,TRBV7-8,CASSLPTDRYLHF
TRBJ2-7,NA,TRBV5-6,CASSIRTGSYEQYF
TRBJ2-3,NA,TRBV9,CASSLKTSGDLRTQYF
TRBJ2-7,NA,TRBV3-1/TRBV3-2,CASSPGLAGHEQYF
TRBJ2-3,few,TRBV6-6,CASSYGTGDLTDTQYF
TRBJ1-1,many,TRBV10-3,CAISERKGEEAFF
TRBJ2-3,NA,TRBV6-6,CASSRYSGGTDTQYF
TRBJ2-6,NA,TRBV5-4,CASSLPTPGGANVLTF
TRBJ1-1,once,TRBV5-1,CASSRQGNTEAFF
TRBJ2-1,NA,TRBV21-1,CASSKGGLHSYNEQFF
TRBJ1-5,few,TRBV6-5,CASRGTGDQPQHF
TRBJ2-1,NA,TRBV19,CASRISGSSSYNEQFF
TRBJ1-1,NA,TRBV10-3,CAISPQVNTEAFF
TRBJ1-2,NA,TRBV7-9,CASSPLGGSSYGYTF
TRBJ2-7,NA,TRBV5-6,CASSNPPGTGHNEQYF
TRBJ2-7,NA,TRBV6-2/TRBV6-3,CASSRPSDRNTYEQYF
TRBJ2-2,NA,TRBV7-8,CASSLVRGYSTGELFF